The next 20 T cell receptor beta chains were all read from a single sample in a study of cytomegalovirus exposure and HLA in healthy donors. Only in-frame clones appear in the TCRdb table, and some are missing; sequencing was by immunoSEQ multiplex PCR. There are about 120,000 clones in the sample; roughly 90% occur only once, and roughly 6.3% lies in the top ten. Input material: PBMCs. The receptors were gathered from a woman between 18 and 29 years old in good health and CMV-seropositive.

The chain is built from TRBV5-6 and TRBJ2-3; TRBD1 might be the D (6 bases). The V end lost 0 bases, the J end lost 6 bases, and 14 bases lay between the germline ends. The germline V gene has CDR1 SGHDT and CDR2 YYEEEE. The CDR3 has 15 residues. Written as DNA, the CDR3 is TGTGCCAGCAGCTTGGACCGGGGACATGGCGATACGCAGTATTTT. Translating gives CASSLDRGHGDTQYF.

J is TRBJ1-6 and V is TRBV5-1; D ambiguous. Germline V lookup: CDR1 SGHRS, CDR2 YFSETQ. The CDR3 length is 16 residues. Trimming removed 0 bases at V and 7 bases at J, with 14 bases between. Here the CDR3 DNA reads TGCGCCAGCAGCTTGGGTGGCCAGAGAGGGAATTCACCCCTCCACTTT. Translation: CASSLGGQRGNSPLHF.

The CDR3 DNA follows: TGTGCCAGCAGTTTAAGTAGTAACTTGGGCTACACCTTC. Translation: CASSLSSNLGYTF. The gene calls are TRBV28 and TRBJ1-2; D gene unclear. The CDR3 has 13 residues. V gave up 2 bases and J gave up 8 bases, with 12 bases separating them. Per the germline V gene, CDR1 is MDHEN and CDR2 is SYDVKM.

This chain links TRBV4-3 with TRBJ2-7; 8 bases match TRBD1. The ends lost 4 bases at V and 3 bases at J; junction bases unmatched: 5. The CDR3 extends over 14 amino acids. Per the germline V gene, CDR1 is LGHNA and CDR2 is YSLEER. The CDR3 loop reads CASSLDRGRYEQYF. The CDR3, as DNA: TGCGCCAGCAGCCTCGACAGGGGCCGCTACGAGCAGTACTTC.

The genes are TRBV5-1 and TRBJ2-7, with D possibly being TRBD2 (5 bases). CDR3 length equals 15 residues. Trimming took 0 bases from V and 6 from J, leaving 16 bases between them. Germline-derived CDR1 and CDR2 are SGHRS and YFSETQ. The CDR3 coding sequence is TGCGCCAGCAGCTTGGGACTACCCGGGCCAGGCGAGCAGTACTTC. Protein: CASSLGLPGPGEQYF.

The rearrangement uses TRBV6-4 and TRBJ1-2, with D tentatively TRBD1 (6 bases). Germline V gives CDR1 MRHNA, CDR2 SNTAGT. V was trimmed by 6 bases and J by 6 bases, leaving 17 bases between them. The CDR3 has 14 residues. The CDR3 is CASRIGAGADGYTF. The CDR3 nucleotides read TGTGCCAGCAGGATCGGGGCGGGGGCGGATGGCTACACCTTC.

The chain couples TRBV19 to TRBJ2-1, with 14 positions matching TRBD2. The germline gives CDR1 LNHDA, CDR2 SQIVND (reference sequence). V lost 6 bases, J lost 4 bases, and 5 bases stayed unmatched. CDR3 size: 16 residues. For the CDR3, the DNA is TGTGCCAGTAGCAAAAGGACTAGCGGGAGGTACAATGAGCAGTTCTTC. Translation gives CASSKRTSGRYNEQFF.

CDR3 DNA sequence: TGCAGCGTTGGAGGTCAGGGCGGCTACACCTTC. Protein: CSVGGQGGYTF. The chain recombines TRBV29-1 with TRBJ1-2; a possible D gene is TRBD1 (5 bases). V lost 4 bases to trimming and J lost 8 bases, with 11 bases between them. The CDR3 totals 11 residues. Germline values: CDR1 SQVTM, CDR2 ANQGSEA.

The chain employs TRBV18 and TRBJ2-7; D perhaps matches TRBD1 (5 bases). V was shortened by 3 bases and J by 3 bases, with 9 bases between the two germline ends. CDR3 length equals 13 residues. CDR1 and CDR2 (germline): KGHSH, LQKENI. The CDR3 coding sequence is TGTGCCAGCTCACCCACAGGCCTCTACGAGCAGTACTTC. Encoded protein: CASSPTGLYEQYF.

V and J are TRBV18 and TRBJ1-1; 8 nucleotides align to TRBD1. V lost 6 bases, J lost 0 bases, and 6 bases stayed unmatched. Germline loops: CDR1 KGHSH, CDR2 LQKENI. CDR3 size: 15 residues. CDR3 in amino acids: CASSQGARLNTEAFF. Here the CDR3 DNA reads TGTGCCAGCTCTCAGGGGGCGAGACTGAACACTGAAGCTTTCTTT. Full variable domain (outside the CDR3, taken from reference TRBV18 and TRBJ1-1): NAGVMQNPRHLVRRRGQEARLRCSPMKGHSHVYWYRQLPEEGLKFMVYLQKENIIDESGMPKERFSAEFPKEGPSILRIQQVVRGDSAAYFCASSQGARLNTEAFFGQGTRLTVV.

This chain uses TRBV5-1 with TRBJ2-3; 11 bases match TRBD2. The CDR3 contains 16 residues. The J segment lost 4 bases and the V segment lost 3 bases, leaving 7 bases of the junction unmatched. CDR1 is SGHRS and CDR2 is YFSETQ in the germline V gene. This CDR3 reads CASSSIAGGLSDTQYF. CDR3 DNA sequence: TGCGCCAGCAGCTCCATAGCGGGAGGGCTCTCAGATACGCAGTATTTT. The full variable domain, with the rest looked up from reference TRBV5-1 and TRBJ2-3, is KAGVTQTPRYLIKTRGQQVTLSCSPISGHRSVSWYQQTPGQGLQFLFEYFSETQRNKGNFPGRFSGRQFSNSRSEMNVSTLELGDSALYLCASSSIAGGLSDTQYFGPGTRLTVL.

The V and J genes are TRBV28 and TRBJ1-1; 8 bases fit TRBD1. Germline-derived CDR1 and CDR2 are MDHEN and SYDVKM. V shed 3 bases, J shed 2 bases, and the junction held 11 bases outside the gene matches. CDR3 length: 17 residues. CDR3: CASSFRDRKWLNTEAFF. CDR3 in DNA: TGTGCCAGCAGTTTCCGGGACAGGAAATGGTTAAACACTGAAGCTTTCTTT.

The chain links TRBV7-9 to TRBJ2-1; D not resolved. V was trimmed by 1 base and J by 4 bases, leaving 17 bases between them. In germline, CDR1 is SEHNR, CDR2 FQNEAQ (reference sequence). This CDR3 spans 17 amino acids. CDR3 nucleotide sequence: TGTGCCAGCAGCTTAGTTTACAGCTTTCAGGTGTACAATGAGCAGTTCTTC. This gives the protein CASSLVYSFQVYNEQFF.

The chain combines TRBV9 with TRBJ2-3, with 9 bases fitting TRBD2. Germline-derived CDR1 and CDR2 are SGDLS and YYNGEE. The CDR3 loop spans 15 amino acids. Unmatched junction bases numbered 9, after V lost 4 bases and J lost 6 bases. CDR3 residues: CASSKGTSLWDTQYF. The DNA for the CDR3 is TGTGCCAGCAGCAAAGGGACTAGCCTTTGGGATACGCAGTATTTT. Full variable domain (outside the CDR3, taken from reference TRBV9 and TRBJ2-3): DSGVTQTPKHLITATGQRVTLRCSPRSGDLSVYWYQQSLDQGLQFLIQYYNGEERAKGNILERFSAQQFPDLHSELNLSSLELGDSALYFCASSKGTSLWDTQYFGPGTRLTVL.

The chain joins TRBV5-6 to TRBJ1-2; 11 bases line up with TRBD1. The CDR3 extends over 14 amino acids. V was pared by 4 bases and J by 8 bases, with 7 bases of the junction left unmatched. The germline V gene encodes CDR1 SGHDT and CDR2 YYEEEE. This chain's CDR3 is CASSEGQGAGGYTF. Written as DNA, the CDR3 is TGTGCCAGCAGCGAAGGACAGGGGGCTGGAGGCTACACCTTC.

This rearrangement joins TRBV28 to TRBJ1-4; D is ambiguous. V was pared by 2 bases and J by 15 bases, with 19 bases between. Germline CDR1 MDHEN, CDR2 SYDVKM. This CDR3 region has 14 residues. CDR3 sequence: CASSLGRTNEFVFF. CDR3 nucleotide sequence: TGTGCCAGCAGTTTAGGGAGGACCAACGAATTTGTGTTTTTT.

This clone was observed a single time. The chain combines TRBV25-1 with TRBJ2-7, with a possible D match to TRBD1 (6 bases). Trimming left V 5 bases short and J 2 bases short, with 13 bases between. CDR3 length: 14 residues. In germline, CDR1 is MGHDK, CDR2 SYGVNS. The CDR3 reads CASSSRQETYEQYF. Here the CDR3 DNA reads TGTGCCAGCAGTTCCCGACAGGAGACCTACGAGCAGTACTTC.

The rearrangement uses TRBV7-3 and TRBJ2-1; weak D call: TRBD2 (7 bases). Germline V gene data show CDR1 as SGHTA and CDR2 as FQGTGA. The CDR3 has 16 residues. V was trimmed by 5 bases and J by 6 bases, leaving 20 bases between them. CDR3 in amino acids: CASSPGGKRGINEQFF. For the CDR3, the DNA is TGTGCCAGCAGCCCCGGGGGCAAGCGGGGTATCAATGAGCAGTTCTTC.

The V and J genes are TRBV19 and TRBJ1-6; D call uncertain. The germline V and J ends were trimmed by 5 bases and 2 bases, with 13 bases remaining between them. Per the germline V gene, CDR1 is LNHDA and CDR2 is SQIVND (reference sequence). This CDR3 contains 16 residues. CDR3: CASSPGTGTYNSPLHF. CDR3 DNA: TGTGCCAGTAGTCCGGGCACCGGGACCTATAATTCACCCCTCCACTTT. The full variable domain, in which reference TRBV19 and TRBJ1-6 provide the parts outside the CDR3, is DGGITQSPKYLFRKEGQNVTLSCEQNLNHDAMYWYRQDPGQGLRLIYYSQIVNDFQKGDIAEGYSVSREKKESFPLTVTSAQKNPTAFYLCASSPGTGTYNSPLHFGNGTRLTVT.

This clone was recorded once. J is TRBJ1-5 and V is TRBV27; a possible D gene is TRBD1 (5 bases). Trimming took 5 bases from V and 5 from J, leaving 10 bases between them. The germline V gene encodes CDR1 MNHEY and CDR2 SMNVEV (reference sequence). There are 13 residues in the CDR3. The CDR3 is CASSTGRDQPQHF. In DNA form, the CDR3 reads TGTGCCAGCAGTACGGGCAGGGATCAGCCCCAGCATTTT.